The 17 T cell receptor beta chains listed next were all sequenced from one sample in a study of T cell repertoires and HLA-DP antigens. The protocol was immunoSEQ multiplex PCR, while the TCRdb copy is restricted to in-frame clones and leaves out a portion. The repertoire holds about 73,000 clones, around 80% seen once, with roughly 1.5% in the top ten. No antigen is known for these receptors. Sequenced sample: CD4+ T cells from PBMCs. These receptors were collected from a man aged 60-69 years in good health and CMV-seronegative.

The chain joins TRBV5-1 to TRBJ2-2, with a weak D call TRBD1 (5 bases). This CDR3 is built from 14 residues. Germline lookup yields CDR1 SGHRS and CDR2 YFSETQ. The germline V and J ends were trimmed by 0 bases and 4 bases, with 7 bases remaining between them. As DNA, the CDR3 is TGCGCCAGCAGCTTGGTGCAGGGCACCGGGGAGCTGTTTTTT. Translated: CASSLVQGTGELFF.

The CDR3 DNA follows: TGTGCCAGCAGCCTTCCGGGTCGCGCCCAGTATTTT. Translation gives CASSLPGRAQYF. The rearrangement uses TRBV11-2 and TRBJ2-3; D unclear. Trimming shortened V by 5 bases and J by 12 bases, and 15 bases separated the two germline ends. The CDR3 runs to 12 residues. Germline values: CDR1 SGHAT, CDR2 FQNNGV.

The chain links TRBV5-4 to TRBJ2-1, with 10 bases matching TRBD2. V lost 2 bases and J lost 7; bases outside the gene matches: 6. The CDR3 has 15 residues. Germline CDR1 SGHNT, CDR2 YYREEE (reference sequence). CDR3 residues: CASSFQREGKNEQFF. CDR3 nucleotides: TGTGCCAGCAGCTTCCAGCGGGAGGGAAAAAATGAGCAGTTCTTC. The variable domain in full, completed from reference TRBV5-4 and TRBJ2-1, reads ETGVTQSPTHLIKTRGQQVTLRCSSQSGHNTVSWYQQALGQGPQFIFQYYREEENGRGNFPPRFSGLQFPNYSSELNVNALELDDSALYLCASSFQREGKNEQFFGPGTRLTVL.

The CDR3 is CASSLSSGNSPLHF. CDR3 in DNA: TGTGCCAGCAGCTTATCCAGTGGGAATTCACCCCTCCACTTT. The chain links TRBV7-9 to TRBJ1-6; D call uncertain. Per germline, CDR1 SEHNR and CDR2 FQNEAQ (reference sequence). The V and J ends lost 2 bases and 7 bases respectively, with 9 bases between them. This CDR3 region has 14 residues. Full variable domain (outside the CDR3, taken from reference TRBV7-9 and TRBJ1-6): DTGVSQNPRHKITKRGQNVTFRCDPISEHNRLYWYRQTLGQGPEFLTYFQNEAQLEKSRLLSDRFSAERPKGSFSTLEIQRTEQGDSAMYLCASSLSSGNSPLHFGNGTRLTVT.

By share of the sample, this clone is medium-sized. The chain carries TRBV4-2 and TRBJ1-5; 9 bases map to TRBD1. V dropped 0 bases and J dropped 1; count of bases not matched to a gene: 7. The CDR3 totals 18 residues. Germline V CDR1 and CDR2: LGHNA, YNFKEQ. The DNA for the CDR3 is TGTGCCAGCAGCCAAGATAGGACAGGGGAAGGGAGCAATCAGCCCCAGCATTTT. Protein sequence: CASSQDRTGEGSNQPQHF.

CDR3 sequence (DNA): TGTGCCAGCAGCCCCGGGCGTCTGGGGACAGGGGCCGGGGATGAGCAGTTCTTC. Translated, it gives CASSPGRLGTGAGDEQFF. This rearrangement joins TRBV5-4 to TRBJ2-1; 10 bases are a match to TRBD1. V gave up 4 bases and J gave up 8 bases; unmatched junction bases: 18. The V gene's germline CDR1 is SGHNT and CDR2 YYREEE (reference sequence). The CDR3 is made up of 18 amino acids. Drawing the rest from reference TRBV5-4 and TRBJ2-1, the complete variable domain is ETGVTQSPTHLIKTRGQQVTLRCSSQSGHNTVSWYQQALGQGPQFIFQYYREEENGRGNFPPRFSGLQFPNYSSELNVNALELDDSALYLCASSPGRLGTGAGDEQFFGPGTRLTVL.

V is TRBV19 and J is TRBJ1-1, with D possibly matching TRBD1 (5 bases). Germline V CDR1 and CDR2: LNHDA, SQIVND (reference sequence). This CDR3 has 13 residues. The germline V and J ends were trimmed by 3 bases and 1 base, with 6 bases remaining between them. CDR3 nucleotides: TGTGCCAGTAGTATTCAGGGGAACACTGAAGCTTTCTTT. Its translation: CASSIQGNTEAFF. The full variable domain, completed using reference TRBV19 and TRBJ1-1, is DGGITQSPKYLFRKEGQNVTLSCEQNLNHDAMYWYRQDPGQGLRLIYYSQIVNDFQKGDIAEGYSVSREKKESFPLTVTSAQKNPTAFYLCASSIQGNTEAFFGQGTRLTVV.

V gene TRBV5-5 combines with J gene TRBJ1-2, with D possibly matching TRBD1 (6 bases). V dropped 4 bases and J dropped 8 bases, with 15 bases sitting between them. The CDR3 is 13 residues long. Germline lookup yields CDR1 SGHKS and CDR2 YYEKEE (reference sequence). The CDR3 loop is CASSREGVYGYTF. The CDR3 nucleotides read TGTGCCAGCAGCCGGGAGGGGGTCTACGGCTACACCTTC. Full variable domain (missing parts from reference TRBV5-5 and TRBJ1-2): DAGVTQSPTHLIKTRGQQVTLRCSPISGHKSVSWYQQVLGQGPQFIFQYYEKEERGRGNFPDRFSARQFPNYSSELNVNALLLGDSALYLCASSREGVYGYTFGSGTRLTVV.

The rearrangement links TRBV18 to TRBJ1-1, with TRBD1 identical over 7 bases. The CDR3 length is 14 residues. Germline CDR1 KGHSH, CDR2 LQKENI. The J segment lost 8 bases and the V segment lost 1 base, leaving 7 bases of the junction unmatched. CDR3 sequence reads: CASSPQGQLREAFF. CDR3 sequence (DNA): TGTGCCAGCTCACCACAGGGACAGCTAAGGGAAGCTTTCTTT.

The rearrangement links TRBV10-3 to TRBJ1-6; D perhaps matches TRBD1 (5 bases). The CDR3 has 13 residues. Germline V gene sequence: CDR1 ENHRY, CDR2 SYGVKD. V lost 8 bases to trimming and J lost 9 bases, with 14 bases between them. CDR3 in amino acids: CAIAPDSGSPLHF. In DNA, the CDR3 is TGTGCCATCGCCCCTGACAGCGGTTCACCCCTCCACTTT.

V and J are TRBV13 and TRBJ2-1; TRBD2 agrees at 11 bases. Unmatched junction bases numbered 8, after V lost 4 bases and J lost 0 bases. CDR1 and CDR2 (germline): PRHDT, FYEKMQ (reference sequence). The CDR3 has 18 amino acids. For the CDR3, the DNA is TGTGCCAGCAGCTCCTTCCTAGCGGGGGGTTCCTCCTACAATGAGCAGTTCTTC. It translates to CASSSFLAGGSSYNEQFF.

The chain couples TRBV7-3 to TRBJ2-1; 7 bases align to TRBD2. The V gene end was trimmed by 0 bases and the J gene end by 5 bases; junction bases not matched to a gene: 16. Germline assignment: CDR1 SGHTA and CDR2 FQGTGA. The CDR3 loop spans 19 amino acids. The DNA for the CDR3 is TGTGCCAGCAGCTTAACCCCGGGGAGGGGCCGCGGGGGTGACAATGAGCAGTTCTTC. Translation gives CASSLTPGRGRGGDNEQFF.

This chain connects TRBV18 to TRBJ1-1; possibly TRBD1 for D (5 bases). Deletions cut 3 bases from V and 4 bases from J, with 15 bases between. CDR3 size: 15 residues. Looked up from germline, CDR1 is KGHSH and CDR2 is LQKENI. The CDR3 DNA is TGTGCCAGCTCACCGCAAAAGGGGCTTGGCACTGAAGCTTTCTTT. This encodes CASSPQKGLGTEAFF.

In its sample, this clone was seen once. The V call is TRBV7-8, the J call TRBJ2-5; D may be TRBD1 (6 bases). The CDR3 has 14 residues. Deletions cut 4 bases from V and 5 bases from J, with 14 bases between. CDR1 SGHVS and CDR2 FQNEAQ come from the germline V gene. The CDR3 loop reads CASSSGHLLETQYF. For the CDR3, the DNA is TGTGCCAGCAGCTCGGGACACCTCTTGGAGACCCAGTACTTC. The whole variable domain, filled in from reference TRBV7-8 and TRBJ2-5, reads GAGVSQSPRYKVAKRGQDVALRCDPISGHVSLFWYQQALGQGPEFLTYFQNEAQLDKSGLPSDRFFAERPEGSVSTLKIQRTQQEDSAVYLCASSSGHLLETQYFGPGTRLLVL.

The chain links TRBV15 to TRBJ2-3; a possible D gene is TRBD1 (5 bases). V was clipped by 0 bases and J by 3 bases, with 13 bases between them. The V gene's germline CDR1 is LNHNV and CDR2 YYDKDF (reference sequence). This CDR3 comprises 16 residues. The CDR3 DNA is TGTGCCACCAGCAGAGATCGGGCACAGGCTACAGATACGCAGTATTTT. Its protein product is CATSRDRAQATDTQYF.

CDR3 nucleotides: TGTGCCTGGAGCTACAGGGGCGAGCAGTTCTTC. Protein sequence: CAWSYRGEQFF. The V and J genes are TRBV30 and TRBJ2-1; 7 bases map to TRBD1. The CDR3 runs to 11 residues. V shed 3 bases, J shed 10 bases, and the junction held 3 bases outside the gene matches. Germline V lookup: CDR1 GTSNPN, CDR2 SVGIG (reference sequence).

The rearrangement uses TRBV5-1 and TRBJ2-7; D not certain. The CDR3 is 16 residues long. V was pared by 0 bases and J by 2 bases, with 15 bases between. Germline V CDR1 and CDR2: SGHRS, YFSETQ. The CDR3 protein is CASSLGIGRTTYEQYV. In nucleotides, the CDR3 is TGCGCCAGCAGCTTGGGAATCGGACGGACGACCTACGAGCAGTACGTC.